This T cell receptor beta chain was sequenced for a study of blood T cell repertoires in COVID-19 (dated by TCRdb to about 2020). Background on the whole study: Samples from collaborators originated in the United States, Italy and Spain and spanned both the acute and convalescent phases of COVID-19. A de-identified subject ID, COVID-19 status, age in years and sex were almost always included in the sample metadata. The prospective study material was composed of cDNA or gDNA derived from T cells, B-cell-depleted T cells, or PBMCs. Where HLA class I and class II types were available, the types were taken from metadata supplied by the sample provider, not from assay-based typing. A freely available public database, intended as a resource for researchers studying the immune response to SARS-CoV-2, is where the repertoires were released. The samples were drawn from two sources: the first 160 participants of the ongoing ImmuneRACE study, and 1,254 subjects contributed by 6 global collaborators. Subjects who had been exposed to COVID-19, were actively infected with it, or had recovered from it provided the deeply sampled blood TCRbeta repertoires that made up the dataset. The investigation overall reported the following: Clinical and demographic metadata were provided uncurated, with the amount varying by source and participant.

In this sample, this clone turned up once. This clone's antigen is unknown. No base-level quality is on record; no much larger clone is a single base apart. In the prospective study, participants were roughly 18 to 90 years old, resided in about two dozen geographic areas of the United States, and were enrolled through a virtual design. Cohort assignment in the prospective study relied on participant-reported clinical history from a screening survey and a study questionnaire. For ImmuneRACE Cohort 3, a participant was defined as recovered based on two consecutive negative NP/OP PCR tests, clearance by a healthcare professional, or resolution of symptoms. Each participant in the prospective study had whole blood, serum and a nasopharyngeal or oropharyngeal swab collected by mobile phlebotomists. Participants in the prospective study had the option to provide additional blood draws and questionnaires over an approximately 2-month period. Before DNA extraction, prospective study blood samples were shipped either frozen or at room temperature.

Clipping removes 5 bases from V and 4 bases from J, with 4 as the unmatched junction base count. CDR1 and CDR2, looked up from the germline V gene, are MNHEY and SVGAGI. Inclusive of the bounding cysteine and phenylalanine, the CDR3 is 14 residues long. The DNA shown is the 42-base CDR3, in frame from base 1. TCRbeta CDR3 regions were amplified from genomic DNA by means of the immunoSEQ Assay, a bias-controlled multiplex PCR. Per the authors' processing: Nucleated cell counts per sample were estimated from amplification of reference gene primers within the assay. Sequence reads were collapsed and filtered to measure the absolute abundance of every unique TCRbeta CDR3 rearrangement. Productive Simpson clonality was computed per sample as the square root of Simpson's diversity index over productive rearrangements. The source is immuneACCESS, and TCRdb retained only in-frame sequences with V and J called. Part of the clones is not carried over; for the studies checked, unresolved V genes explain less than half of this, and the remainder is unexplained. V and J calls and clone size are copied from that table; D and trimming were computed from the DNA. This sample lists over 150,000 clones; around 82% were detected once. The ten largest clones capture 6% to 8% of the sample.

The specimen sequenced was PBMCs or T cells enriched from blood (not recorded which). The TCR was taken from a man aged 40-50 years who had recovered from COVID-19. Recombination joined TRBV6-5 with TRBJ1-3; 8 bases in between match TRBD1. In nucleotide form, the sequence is TGTGCCAGCAGTCTCCGGGACAGGGGAAACACCATATATTTT. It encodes CASSLRDRGNTIYF.